The clone carrying this T cell receptor (beta chain) came up many times. Antigen: not known. A second PCR of about 7 to 11 cycles used a sample-barcoded 5' primer and a J-beta primer mix. Each CDR3 protein is one row after TCRdb ran MiXCR on the 5' RACE reads. Of more than 650,000 distinct CDR3 sequences detected, 22% appear once; the ten largest clones hold less than 25%. V lost 0 bases to trimming and J lost 1 base, with 9 bases between them. CDR1 and CDR2 (germline): LNHNV, YYDKDF (reference sequence). The CDR3 is made up of 15 amino acids. The data derive from a study of blood T cells in healthy people across ages. Findings and caveats of the study: Long-lived donors carried more naive CD4+ cells and greater diversity than aged donors. Estimates of diversity drawn from one million T cells were considered underestimates.

The V and J genes are TRBV15 and TRBJ2-5, with a possible D match to TRBD2 (5 bases). Sequencing was done on a sample of blood. The clonotype originates from a man aged 70-80 years in good health. CDR3 DNA sequence: TGTGCCACCAGCAGAGATCGGGGAACCCAAGAGACCCAGTACTTC. Translating gives CATSRDRGTQETQYF.